This record concerns one TCR beta chain sequence. The antigen remains unidentified. The data stem from a study of T cell responses to AZD1222 COVID-19 vaccine. Study results and limitations: The span of vaccine-associated CD4 TCRs extended across spike, with dominance at 160-218 and 743-854. The sample set comprised mostly white British donors with more females, and clonal diversity was possibly underestimated. At study baseline, merely six AZD1222 recipients were seropositive. Sampled repertoires all dated from after the peak T cell response.

Generated by immunoSEQ multiplex PCR, the TCRdb table keeps only in-frame clones and is missing some. The table includes about 100,000 clones, around 87% detected once. Germline V CDR1 and CDR2: KGHSH, LQKENI. V lost 6 bases and J 6 bases, leaving 11 bases between the germline ends. This CDR3 spans 12 amino acids. The chain couples TRBV18 to TRBJ1-1; D perhaps matches TRBD1 (6 bases). This sequence originates from an adult in good health. Sequenced here: peripheral blood, sampled on day 0 of MenACWY control vaccination. Written as DNA, the CDR3 is TGTGCCAGCTCCAGGGGAGGGGCTGAAGCTTTCTTT. As protein: CASSRGGAEAFF.